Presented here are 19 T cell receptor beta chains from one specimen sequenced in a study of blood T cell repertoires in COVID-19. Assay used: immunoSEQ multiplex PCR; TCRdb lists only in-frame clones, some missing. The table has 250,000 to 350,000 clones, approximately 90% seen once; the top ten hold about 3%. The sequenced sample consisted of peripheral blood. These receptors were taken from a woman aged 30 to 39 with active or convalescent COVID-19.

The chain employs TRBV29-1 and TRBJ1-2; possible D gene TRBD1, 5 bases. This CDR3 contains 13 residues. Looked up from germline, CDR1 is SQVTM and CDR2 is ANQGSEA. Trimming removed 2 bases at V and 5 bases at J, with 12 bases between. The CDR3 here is CSVERLRGYGYTF. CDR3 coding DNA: TGCAGCGTTGAACGGCTCCGGGGGTATGGCTACACCTTC.

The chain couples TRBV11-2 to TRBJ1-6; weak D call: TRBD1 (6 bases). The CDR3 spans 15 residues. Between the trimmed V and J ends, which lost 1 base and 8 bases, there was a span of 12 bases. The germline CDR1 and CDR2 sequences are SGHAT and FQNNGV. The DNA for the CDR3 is TGTGCCAGCAGCTTAGGTAACAGGGCTCATTCACCCCTCCACTTT. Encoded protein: CASSLGNRAHSPLHF.

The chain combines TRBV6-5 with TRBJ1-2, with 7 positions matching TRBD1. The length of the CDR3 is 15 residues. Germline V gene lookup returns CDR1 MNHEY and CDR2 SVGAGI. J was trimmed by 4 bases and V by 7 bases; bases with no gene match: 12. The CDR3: CASTTITGDVYGYTF. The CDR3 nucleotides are TGTGCCAGCACCACCATAACAGGGGACGTCTATGGCTACACCTTC.

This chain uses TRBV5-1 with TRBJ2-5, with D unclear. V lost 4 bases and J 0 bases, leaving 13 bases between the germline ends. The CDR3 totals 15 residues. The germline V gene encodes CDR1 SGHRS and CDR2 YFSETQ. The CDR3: CASSRETRYQETQYF. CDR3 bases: TGCGCCAGCAGCAGAGAGACACGGTACCAAGAGACCCAGTACTTC.

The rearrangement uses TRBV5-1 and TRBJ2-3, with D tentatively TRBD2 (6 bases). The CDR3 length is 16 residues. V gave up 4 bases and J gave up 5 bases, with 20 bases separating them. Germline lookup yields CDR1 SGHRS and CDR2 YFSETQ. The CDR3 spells CASSGPGGTYEDTQYF. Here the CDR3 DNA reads TGCGCCAGCAGCGGCCCGGGTGGGACTTATGAAGATACGCAGTATTTT.

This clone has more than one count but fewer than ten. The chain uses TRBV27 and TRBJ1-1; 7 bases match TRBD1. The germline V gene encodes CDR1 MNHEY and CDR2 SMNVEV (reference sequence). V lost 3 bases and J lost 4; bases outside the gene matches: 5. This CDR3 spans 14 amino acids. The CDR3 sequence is CASSFLGTATEAFF. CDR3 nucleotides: TGTGCCAGCAGTTTTTTAGGGACAGCCACTGAAGCTTTCTTT.

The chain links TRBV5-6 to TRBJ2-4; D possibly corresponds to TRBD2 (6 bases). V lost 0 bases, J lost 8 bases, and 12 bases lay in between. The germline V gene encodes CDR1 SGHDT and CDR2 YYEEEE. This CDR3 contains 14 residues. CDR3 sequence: CASSLGIWGDIQYF. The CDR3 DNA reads TGTGCCAGCAGCTTGGGTATCTGGGGGGACATTCAGTACTTC. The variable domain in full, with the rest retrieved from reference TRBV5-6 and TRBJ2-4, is DAGVTQSPTHLIKTRGQQVTLRCSPKSGHDTVSWYQQALGQGPQFIFQYYEEEERQRGNFPDRFSGHQFPNYSSELNVNALLLGDSALYLCASSLGIWGDIQYFGAGTRLSVL.

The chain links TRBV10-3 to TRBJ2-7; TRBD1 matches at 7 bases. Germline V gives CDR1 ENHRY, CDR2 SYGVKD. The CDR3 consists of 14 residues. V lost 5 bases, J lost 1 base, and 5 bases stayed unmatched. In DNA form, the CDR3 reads TGTGCCATCAGTCCAGGGGGTTGGTCCTACGAGCAGTACTTC. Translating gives CAISPGGWSYEQYF.

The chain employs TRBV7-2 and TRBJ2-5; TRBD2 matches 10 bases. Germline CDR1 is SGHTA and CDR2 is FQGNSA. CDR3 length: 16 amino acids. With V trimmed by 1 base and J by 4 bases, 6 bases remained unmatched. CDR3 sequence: CASSLDSSGGAETQYF. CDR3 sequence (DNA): TGTGCCAGCAGCTTAGATTCCAGCGGGGGGGCAGAGACCCAGTACTTC.

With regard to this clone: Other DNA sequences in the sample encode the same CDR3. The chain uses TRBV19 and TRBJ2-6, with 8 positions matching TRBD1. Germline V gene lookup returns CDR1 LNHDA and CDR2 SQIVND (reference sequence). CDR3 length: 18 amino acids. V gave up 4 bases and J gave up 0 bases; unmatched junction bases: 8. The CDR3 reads CASSKGDRSASGANVLTF. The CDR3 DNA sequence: TGTGCCAGTAGTAAGGGGGACAGGAGTGCCTCTGGGGCCAACGTCCTGACTTTC. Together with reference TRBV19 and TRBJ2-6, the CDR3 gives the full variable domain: DGGITQSPKYLFRKEGQNVTLSCEQNLNHDAMYWYRQDPGQGLRLIYYSQIVNDFQKGDIAEGYSVSREKKESFPLTVTSAQKNPTAFYLCASSKGDRSASGANVLTFGAGSRLTVL.

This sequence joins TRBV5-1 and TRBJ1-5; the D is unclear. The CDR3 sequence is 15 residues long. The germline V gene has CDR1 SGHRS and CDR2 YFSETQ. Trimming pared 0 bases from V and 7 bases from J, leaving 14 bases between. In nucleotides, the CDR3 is TGCGCCAGCAGCTTGGCCGGGGATGGAGGACAGCCCCAGCATTTT. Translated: CASSLAGDGGQPQHF.

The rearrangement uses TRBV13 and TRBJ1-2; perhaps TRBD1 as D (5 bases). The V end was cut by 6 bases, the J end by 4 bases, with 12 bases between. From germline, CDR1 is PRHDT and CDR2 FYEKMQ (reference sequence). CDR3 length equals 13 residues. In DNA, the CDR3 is TGTGCCAGCAGTCGAAGACAGATCTATGGCTACACCTTC. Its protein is CASSRRQIYGYTF.

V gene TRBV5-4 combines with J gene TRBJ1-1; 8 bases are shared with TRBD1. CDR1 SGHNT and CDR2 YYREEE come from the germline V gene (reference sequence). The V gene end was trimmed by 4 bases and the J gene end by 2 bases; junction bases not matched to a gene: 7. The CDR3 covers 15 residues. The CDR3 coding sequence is TGTGCCAGCAGCCACCCGACAGGGGCTAACACTGAAGCTTTCTTT. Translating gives CASSHPTGANTEAFF.

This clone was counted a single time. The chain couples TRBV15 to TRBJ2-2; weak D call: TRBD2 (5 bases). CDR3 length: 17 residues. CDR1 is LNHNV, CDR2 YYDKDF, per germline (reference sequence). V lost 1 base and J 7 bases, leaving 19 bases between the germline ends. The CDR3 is CATSRGGSGRVGGELFF. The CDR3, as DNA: TGTGCCACCAGCAGAGGCGGGTCGGGCCGAGTAGGCGGGGAGCTGTTTTTT.

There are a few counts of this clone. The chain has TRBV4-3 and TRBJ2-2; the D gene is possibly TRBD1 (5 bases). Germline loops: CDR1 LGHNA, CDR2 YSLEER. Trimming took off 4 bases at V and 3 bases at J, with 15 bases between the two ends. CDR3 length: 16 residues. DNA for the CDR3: TGCGCCAGCAGCCCTTCAAGGGCAGGGCACACCGGGGAGCTGTTTTTT. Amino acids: CASSPSRAGHTGELFF.

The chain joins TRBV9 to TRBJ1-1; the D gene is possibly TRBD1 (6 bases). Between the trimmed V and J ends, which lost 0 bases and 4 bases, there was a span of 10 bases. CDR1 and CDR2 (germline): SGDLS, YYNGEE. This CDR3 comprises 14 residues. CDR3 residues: CASSVVRGATEAFF. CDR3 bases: TGTGCCAGCAGCGTAGTCAGGGGAGCCACTGAAGCTTTCTTT.

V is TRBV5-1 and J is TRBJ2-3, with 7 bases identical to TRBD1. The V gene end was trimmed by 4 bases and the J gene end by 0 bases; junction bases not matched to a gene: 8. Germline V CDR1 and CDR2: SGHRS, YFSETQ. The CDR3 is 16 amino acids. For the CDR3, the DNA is TGCGCCAGCAGCCCTGGGACAGCTCCTAGCACAGATACGCAGTATTTT. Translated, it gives CASSPGTAPSTDTQYF.

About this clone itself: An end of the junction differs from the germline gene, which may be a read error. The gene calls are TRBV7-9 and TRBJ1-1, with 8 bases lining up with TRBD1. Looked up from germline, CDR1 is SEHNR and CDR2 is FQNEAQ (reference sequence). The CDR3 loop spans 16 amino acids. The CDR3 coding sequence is TGTGCCAGCAGCTCCGAATCCACCGACTGGGGACAGGTCTCCCCATTT. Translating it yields CASSSESTDWGQVSPF. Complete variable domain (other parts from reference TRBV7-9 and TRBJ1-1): DTGVSQNPRHKITKRGQNVTFRCDPISEHNRLYWYRQTLGQGPEFLTYFQNEAQLEKSRLLSDRFSAERPKGSFSTLEIQRTEQGDSAMYLCASSSESTDWGQVSPFGQGTRLTVV.

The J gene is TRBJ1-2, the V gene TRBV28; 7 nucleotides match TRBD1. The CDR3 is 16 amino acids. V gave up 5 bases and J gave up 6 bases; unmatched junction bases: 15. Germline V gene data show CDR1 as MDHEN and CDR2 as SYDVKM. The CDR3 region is CASSDRRQGGGDGYTF. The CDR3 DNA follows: TGTGCCAGCAGTGACCGAAGACAGGGTGGAGGCGATGGCTACACCTTC.